Each of the 15 T cell receptor beta chains below was sequenced from the same sample in a study of tumor-infiltrating lymphocytes in primary liver carcinoma. Germline DNA was also extracted, and blood RNA was taken from unsorted whole blood. The input was 400 to 500 ng total RNA; TCR beta cDNA was made from it with a constant-region primer. Researchers made the TCR beta libraries by running three nested multiplex PCR rounds with slightly modified ARM-PCR. Two initial PCR rounds of around 9 cycles each paired TRBV1-TRBV30 forward primers with a C-beta reverse primer. TCRdb redid the calling of the multiplex PCR reads with MiXCR, one entry per CDR3 protein. The table records 300,000 to 350,000 distinct CDR3 sequences, about two thirds of them present only once. Source material: peripheral blood. These receptors all come from a man aged 35 to 55 with primary liver carcinoma and hepatitis B virus infection.

This clonotype showed up just a few times. The chain combines TRBV18 with TRBJ2-7; D perhaps matches TRBD1 (6 bases). Trimming cost V 1 base and J 2 bases, with 12 bases left between them. This CDR3 contains 15 residues. Germline CDR1 reads KGHSH; CDR2 reads LQKENI. The CDR3 region is CASSPLPGETYEQYF. CDR3 nucleotide sequence: TGTGCCAGCTCACCACTGCCAGGGGAGACCTACGAGCAGTACTTC.

As to this clonotype: Possible read error: a much larger clone is one base away. This chain uses TRBV12-3 or TRBV12-4 with TRBJ1-3, with D possibly TRBD1 on 5 matching bases. CDR3 length equals 14 residues. V lost 1 base to trimming and J lost 2 bases, with 6 bases between them. In DNA form, the CDR3 reads TGTGCCAGCAGTTTAGGGGGCCCTGGAAACACCATATATTTT. It codes for CASSLGGPGNTIYF.

This clonotype was found many times. V usage is TRBV11-2 and J usage is TRBJ2-5; maybe TRBD2 (5 bases). This CDR3 is 14 amino acids long. Trimming shortened V by 0 bases and J by 3 bases, and 8 bases separated the two germline ends. CDR1 and CDR2 from the germline V gene are SGHAT and FQNNGV. CDR3 DNA sequence: TGTGCCAGCAGCTTAGATTACGGGAAAGAGACCCAGTACTTC. Its translation: CASSLDYGKETQYF. The complete variable domain, with remaining parts taken from reference TRBV11-2 and TRBJ2-5, reads EAGVAQSPRYKIIEKRQSVAFWCNPISGHATLYWYQQILGQGPKLLIQFQNNGVVDDSQLPKDRFSAERLKGVDSTLKIQPAKLEDSAVYLCASSLDYGKETQYFGPGTRLLVL.

The J gene is TRBJ2-1, the V gene TRBV11-3, with D possibly being TRBD1 (5 bases). The V gene's germline CDR1 is SGHNT and CDR2 YENEEA. V was shortened by 8 bases and J by 9 bases, with 17 bases between the two germline ends. The CDR3 loop spans 13 amino acids. CDR3 in DNA: TGTGCCAGCTGCGTTGCAGGGTCAGGTGAGCAGTTCTTC. Protein sequence: CASCVAGSGEQFF.

The DNA for the CDR3 is TGTGCCAGCAGACCCACTAGCGGGAGGAGGAGTGAGCAGTTCTTC. This translates into CASRPTSGRRSEQFF. V and J are TRBV7-2 and TRBJ2-1, with TRBD2 matching 12 bases. CDR3 length: 15 amino acids. The germline V gene encodes CDR1 SGHTA and CDR2 FQGNSA. J was trimmed by 9 bases and V by 6 bases; bases with no gene match: 9.

This clonotype was detected ten times or more. The genes are TRBV4-1 and TRBJ2-7; D remains ambiguous. Germline CDR1 MGHRA, CDR2 YSYEKL. V was trimmed by 4 bases and J by 3 bases, leaving 19 bases between them. The CDR3 has 16 amino acids. The DNA for the CDR3 is TGCGCCAGCAGCCCGCTCGGCAGACGGAGAAACTACGAGCAGTACTTC. This translates into CASSPLGRRRNYEQYF.

On this clonotype: At one of its ends the junction is not consistent with the germline gene, which may arise from a read error. The chain links TRBV11-2 to TRBJ2-7; no clear D gene. The CDR3 has 11 amino acids. Per germline, CDR1 SGHAT and CDR2 FQNNGV. The CDR3 reads CACSRTYEQYF. DNA for the CDR3: TGTGCCTGCTCTAGGACCTACGAGCAGTACTTT.

The chain combines TRBV29-1 with TRBJ2-7, with D uncertain. The V end was cut by 2 bases, the J end by 8 bases, with 10 bases between. This CDR3 spans 11 amino acids. Germline V gene data show CDR1 as SQVTM and CDR2 as ANQGSEA. The chain's CDR3 is CSVETVLKQYF. The CDR3 DNA is TGCAGCGTTGAAACGGTCCTCAAGCAGTACTTC.

Notes on this clonotype: Compared with germline, one end of the junction differs, possibly owing to a read error. The chain uses TRBV11-1 and TRBJ1-2; D not certain. This CDR3 region has 15 residues. Germline loops: CDR1 SGHAT, CDR2 FQDESV (reference sequence). The CDR3 nucleotides read TGTGCCAGCAGCCGAAACGTCTGGTTTAACTATGGCTACGCCTTC. Its translation is CASSRNVWFNYGYAF.

This sequence joins TRBV28 and TRBJ1-1; no clear D gene. The V gene's germline CDR1 is MDHEN and CDR2 SYDVKM. This CDR3 is built from 11 residues. Deletions cut 6 bases from V and 5 bases from J, with 7 bases between. The CDR3 region is CASRGRTEAFF. The CDR3 DNA sequence: TGTGCCAGCAGAGGAAGGACTGAAGCTTTCTTT.

The chain couples TRBV2 to TRBJ1-2; no definite D call. V dropped 10 bases and J dropped 4 bases, with 16 bases sitting between them. The CDR3 has 13 amino acids. CDR1 is SNHLY and CDR2 is FYNNEI in the germline V gene. CDR3 loop: CANGVVSIYGYTF. The CDR3 nucleotides read TGTGCCAACGGAGTTGTCTCGATCTATGGCTACACCTTC.

On this clonotype: A much larger clone differs from this one at a single base, so this may be a read error. V gene TRBV5-5 combines with J gene TRBJ1-1; possibly TRBD1 for D (6 bases). V was pared by 3 bases and J by 1 base, with 16 bases between. Per the germline V gene, CDR1 is SGHKS and CDR2 is YYEKEE (reference sequence). CDR3 size: 16 residues. CDR3 loop: CASSYIQGTKNTEAFF. In DNA, the CDR3 is TGTGCCAGCAGCTACATACAGGGTACGAAGAACACTGAAGCTTTCTTT.

Worth noting for this clonotype: The missing conserved phenylalanine or tryptophan at the end of this CDR3 makes a read error likely. The chain combines TRBV30 with TRBJ2-3; tentative D call: TRBD2 (6 bases). The CDR3 spans 14 residues. Germline V CDR1 and CDR2: GTSNPN, SVGIG (reference sequence). V lost 5 bases, J lost 1 base, and 13 bases lay in between. The CDR3 nucleotides read TGTGCCTGGGGCCTAGCGAGTGGCACAGATACGCAGTATTTA. Translated: CAWGLASGTDTQYL.

On this clonotype itself: No conserved phenylalanine or tryptophan ends this CDR3, so it is likely a read error. The V and J genes are TRBV28 and TRBJ1-4; D possibly corresponds to TRBD1 (5 bases). The CDR3 has 15 amino acids. The ends were cut back, 6 bases at V and 2 bases at J, with 13 bases in the middle. Germline assignment: CDR1 MDHEN and CDR2 SYDVKM. This chain's CDR3 is CASSRQGATNEKLFL. CDR3 sequence (DNA): TGTGCCAGCAGCCGTCAGGGCGCGACTAATGAAAAACTGTTTCTT.

Turning to this clonotype: Sequence at one end of the junction differs from germline and may be a read error. This CDR3 is CASSLVSLTGGPDTGELFF. The CDR3 DNA is TGTGCCAGCAGCTTAGTTTCTCTAACGGGAGGGCCCGACACCGGGGAACTGTTTTTT. The chain couples TRBV11-2 to TRBJ2-2; 8 nucleotides match TRBD2. This CDR3 is 19 amino acids long. Germline-derived CDR1 and CDR2 are SGHAT and FQNNGV.